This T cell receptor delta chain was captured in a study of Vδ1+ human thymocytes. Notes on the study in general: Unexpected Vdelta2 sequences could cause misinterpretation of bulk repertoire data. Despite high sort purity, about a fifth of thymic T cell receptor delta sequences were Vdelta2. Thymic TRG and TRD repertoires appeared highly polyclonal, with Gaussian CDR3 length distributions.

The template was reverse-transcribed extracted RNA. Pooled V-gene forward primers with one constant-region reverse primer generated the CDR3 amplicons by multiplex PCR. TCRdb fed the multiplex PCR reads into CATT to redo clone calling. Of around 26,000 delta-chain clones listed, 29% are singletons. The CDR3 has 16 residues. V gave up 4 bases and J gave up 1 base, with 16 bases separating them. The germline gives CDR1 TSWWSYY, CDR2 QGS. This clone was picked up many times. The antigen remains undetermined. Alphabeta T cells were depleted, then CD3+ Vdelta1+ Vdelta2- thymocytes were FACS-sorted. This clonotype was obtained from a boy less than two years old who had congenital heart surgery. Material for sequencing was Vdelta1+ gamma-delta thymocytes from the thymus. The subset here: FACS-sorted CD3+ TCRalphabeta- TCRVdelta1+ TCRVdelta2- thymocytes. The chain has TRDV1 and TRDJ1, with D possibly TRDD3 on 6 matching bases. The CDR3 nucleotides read TGTGCTCTTGGGGTTTTCCTTATGGGGATCACCGATAAACTCATCTTT. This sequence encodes CALGVFLMGITDKLIF.